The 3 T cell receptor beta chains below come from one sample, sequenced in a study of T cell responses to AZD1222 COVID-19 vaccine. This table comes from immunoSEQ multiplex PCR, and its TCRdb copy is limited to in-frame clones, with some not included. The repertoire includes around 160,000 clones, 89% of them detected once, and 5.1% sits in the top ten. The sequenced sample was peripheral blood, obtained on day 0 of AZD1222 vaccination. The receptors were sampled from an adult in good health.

The CDR3 loop is CASSPLAGGLTDTQYF. The CDR3 DNA is TGTGCCAGCAGTCCCCTAGCGGGAGGGCTCACAGATACGCAGTATTTT. The chain joins TRBV9 to TRBJ2-3, with 12 bases that match TRBD2. Germline values: CDR1 SGDLS, CDR2 YYNGEE. Trimming cost V 5 bases and J 2 bases; bases outside gene matches: 6. The CDR3 is made up of 16 amino acids.

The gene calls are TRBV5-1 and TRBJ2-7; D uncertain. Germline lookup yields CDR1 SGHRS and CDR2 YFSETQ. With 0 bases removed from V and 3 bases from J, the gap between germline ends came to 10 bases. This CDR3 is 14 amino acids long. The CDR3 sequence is CASSLGHQLYEQYF. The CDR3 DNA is TGCGCCAGCAGCTTGGGGCACCAACTCTACGAGCAGTACTTC.

This CDR3 is CASSKLRTGNSGNQPQHF. DNA of the CDR3: TGTGCCAGCAGCAAACTGAGGACAGGGAATTCAGGCAATCAGCCCCAGCATTTT. This chain uses TRBV21-1 with TRBJ1-5; the table's D call of TRBD1 was not tested on the DNA. TRBV21-1 is described as a pseudogene. The CDR3 runs 18 residues.